The present T cell receptor beta chain was sequenced within a study of shared clonotypes between healthy human individuals. Trimming took 4 bases from V and 5 from J; bases not matched to a gene: 4. The CDR3 contains 15 residues. The table came from immunoSEQ multiplex PCR; TCRdb's copy has only in-frame clones and leaves some out. Among some 1,100,000 clones listed, about 80% were seen once. Negatively enriched CD4+ T cells were divided by CD45RA into naive and memory. J is TRBJ1-4 and V is TRBV5-7; TRBD1 aligns across 11 bases. TRBV5-7 is treated as an ORF (open reading frame) with a function not yet certain. The material sequenced was memory CD4+ T cells from PBMCs. Indicated subset: CD45RA-negative fraction. The receptor's source is a man between 18 and 29 years old in good health. Some clones in this sample may be carry-over from other donors' samples. The CDR3 sequence: CASSGGQGGNEKLFF. The CDR3 DNA reads as TGTGCCAGCAGCGGGGGACAGGGGGGGAATGAAAAACTGTTTTTT.